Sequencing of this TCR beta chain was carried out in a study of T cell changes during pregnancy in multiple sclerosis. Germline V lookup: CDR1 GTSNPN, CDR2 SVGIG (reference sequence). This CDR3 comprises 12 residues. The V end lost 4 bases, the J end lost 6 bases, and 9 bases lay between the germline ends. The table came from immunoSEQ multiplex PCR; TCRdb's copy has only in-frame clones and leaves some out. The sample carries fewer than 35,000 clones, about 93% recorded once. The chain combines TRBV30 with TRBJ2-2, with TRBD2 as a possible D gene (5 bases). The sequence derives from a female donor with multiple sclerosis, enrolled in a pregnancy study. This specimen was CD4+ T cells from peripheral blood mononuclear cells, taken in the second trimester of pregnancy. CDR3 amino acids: CAWNAGPGELFF. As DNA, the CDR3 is TGTGCCTGGAATGCGGGCCCCGGGGAGCTGTTTTTT.